These T cell receptor beta chains were read from a single sample in a study of HIV-infected children after antiretroviral therapy interruption. TCRdb re-analysed the 3' RACE reads in MiXCR, keeping a single row per CDR3 protein. The sample includes 7,000 or so distinct CDR3 sequences, about 17% of them seen just once. This specimen consisted of CD45RO+ CD8+ T cells from PBMCs, pooled from several time points, obtained from a donor given antiretroviral therapy, either interrupted or continuous. These receptors originate from a pool of human donors with HIV. Both conserved end residues are part of each CDR3. D genes are given only for firm matches. Some rows have no size entry. The others give once, few or many, or a class for an expanded clone.

D	V	size	J	CDR3	DNA
.	TRBV19	many	TRBJ1-4	CASTPAGLSEKLFF	TGTGCCAGTACCCCCGCGGGACTTAGCGAAAAACTGTTTTTT
.	TRBV20-1	many	TRBJ2-3	CSAPTGTDTQYF	TGCAGTGCTCCAACAGGGACAGATACGCAGTATTTT
TRBD2	TRBV7-2	many	TRBJ2-7	CASSLATSGGIEQYF	TGTGCCAGCAGCTTAGCTACTAGCGGGGGGATCGAGCAGTACTTC
TRBD1	TRBV10-1	many	TRBJ2-7	CASSRDRTLGEQYF	TGCGCCAGCAGCCGGGACAGGACCCTCGGGGAGCAGTACTTC
.	TRBV24-1	.	TRBJ2-3	CATSDRLWGTDTQYF	TGTGCCACCAGTGACCGCCTTTGGGGCACAGATACGCAGTATTTT
.	TRBV15	medium-sized	TRBJ2-3	CATSRERAGTTDTQYF	TGTGCCACCAGCAGAGAGAGGGCGGGGACAACAGATACGCAGTATTTT
TRBD2	TRBV28	many	TRBJ2-1	CASSLEGGRLYNEQFF	TGTGCCAGCAGTTTAGAGGGCGGGAGGCTTTACAATGAGCAGTTCTTC
TRBD1	TRBV18	medium-sized	TRBJ1-5	CASSGGQYNQPQHF	TGTGCCAGCTCAGGGGGACAGTACAATCAGCCCCAGCATTTT
TRBD1	TRBV28	many	TRBJ2-5	CASSRTGQTQYF	TGTGCCAGCAGCCGGACAGGGCAGACCCAGTACTTC
TRBD2	TRBV2	many	TRBJ2-7	CASRVLAGVYEQYF	TGTGCCAGCAGAGTACTAGCGGGAGTTTACGAGCAGTACTTC
.	TRBV6-1	many	TRBJ1-3	CASRPGNTIYF	TGTGCCAGCAGGCCTGGAAACACCATATATTTT
TRBD1	TRBV5-6	many	TRBJ1-5	CASSFQGGRRTQHF	TGTGCCAGCAGCTTTCAGGGGGGCAGGAGGACCCAGCATTTT
TRBD2	TRBV3-1	many	TRBJ2-6	CASSLRLAGGGANVLTF	TGTGCCAGCAGCCTCCGACTAGCGGGGGGTGGGGCCAACGTCCTGACTTTC
.	TRBV25-1	many	TRBJ1-5	CASSGTTISGQPQHF	TGTGCCAGCAGTGGAACGACTATCAGCGGACAACCCCAGCATTTT
TRBD1	TRBV6-1	many	TRBJ1-4	CALRDRGSEKLFF	TGTGCCTTACGGGACAGGGGGTCCGAAAAACTGTTTTTT
TRBD1	TRBV7-2	.	TRBJ2-7	CASSPDREIDEQYF	TGTGCCAGCAGCCCGGACAGGGAAATCGACGAGCAGTACTTC
TRBD2	TRBV20-1	many	TRBJ2-5	CSARAASGQETQYF	TGCAGTGCTAGAGCTGCTAGCGGTCAAGAGACCCAGTACTTC
.	TRBV12-3/TRBV12-4	medium-sized	TRBJ2-1	CASSPFSYNEQFF	TGTGCCAGCAGCCCATTTTCCTACAATGAGCAGTTCTTC
.	TRBV6-5	.	TRBJ2-5	CASWTTRETQYF	TGTGCCAGCTGGACAACTCGGGAGACCCAGTACTTC
.	TRBV3-1	.	TRBJ2-7	CASSPQRYEQYF	TGTGCCAGCAGCCCCCAACGGTATGAGCAGTACTTC
.	TRBV29-1	many	TRBJ1-1	CSVALTVNTEAFF	TGCAGCGTTGCCTTGACTGTGAACACTGAAGCTTTCTTT
.	TRBV7-2	medium-sized	TRBJ2-2	CASSLGLTAGELFF	TGTGCCAGCAGCTTAGGGCTGACTGCCGGGGAGCTGTTTTTT
.	TRBV14	many	TRBJ2-6	CASSPLAGAGANVLTF	TGTGCCAGCAGCCCATTAGCCGGGGCTGGGGCCAACGTCCTGACTTTC
.	TRBV24-1	many	TRBJ2-2	CATSDFRSGTGELFF	TGTGCCACCAGTGATTTCAGGAGTGGGACCGGGGAGCTGTTTTTT
TRBD1	TRBV14	.	TRBJ1-2	CASSHDRGSQGGYTF	TGTGCCAGCAGCCATGACAGGGGAAGCCAAGGCGGCTACACCTTC
TRBD2	TRBV5-1	many	TRBJ2-7	CASSPRTSVKYEQYF	TGCGCCAGCAGCCCCAGGACTAGCGTAAAATACGAGCAGTACTTC
.	TRBV7-9	few	TRBJ2-3	CASSLGAGDTDTQYF	TGTGCCAGCAGCTTAGGTGCAGGCGACACAGATACGCAGTATTTT
.	TRBV20-1	many	TRBJ1-2	CSARDPTGRRNYGYTF	TGCAGTGCTAGAGACCCGACAGGTCGTAGGAACTATGGCTACACCTTC
TRBD2	TRBV14	many	TRBJ2-2	CASSQELAGTGELFF	TGTGCCAGCAGCCAAGAGTTAGCGGGAACCGGGGAGCTGTTTTTT
TRBD1	TRBV10-3	many	TRBJ1-2	CAISEGTASGYTF	TGTGCCATCAGTGAGGGGACAGCGTCGGGCTACACCTTC
.	TRBV20-1	many	TRBJ1-3	CSARDPETSGNTIYF	TGCAGTGCTAGAGATCCTGAGACGTCTGGAAACACCATATATTTT
.	TRBV5-1	many	TRBJ1-6	CASSPLVSYNSPLHF	TGCGCCAGCAGCCCATTGGTGTCCTATAATTCACCCCTCCACTTT
TRBD2	TRBV20-1	many	TRBJ2-1	CSARVPGAGDYNEQFF	TGCAGTGCTAGAGTCCCGGGAGCGGGGGACTACAATGAGCAGTTCTTC
.	TRBV2	many	TRBJ2-1	CASSGRSNEQFF	TGTGCCAGCAGTGGACGGTCCAATGAGCAGTTCTTC
.	TRBV7-8	medium-sized	TRBJ1-2	CATWGYYGYTF	TGTGCCACCTGGGGCTACTATGGCTACACCTTC
TRBD2	TRBV5-5	.	TRBJ2-7	CASTYWTSGRAEQYF	TGTGCCAGCACCTACTGGACTAGCGGGAGGGCCGAGCAGTACTTC
.	TRBV11-2	few	TRBJ1-2	CASSLTGPYYGYTF	TGTGCCAGCAGCTTGACAGGCCCCTACTATGGCTACACCTTC
.	TRBV28	medium-sized	TRBJ1-1	CASSFSGPTEAFF	TGTGCCAGCAGTTTTTCCGGGCCCACTGAAGCTTTCTTT
.	TRBV7-3	many	TRBJ2-2	CASSLSTGELFF	TGTGCCAGCAGCTTAAGTACCGGGGAGCTGTTTTTT
.	TRBV19	few	TRBJ2-2	CASSIPDGHSTGELFF	TGTGCCAGTAGTATCCCGGACGGGCATAGCACCGGGGAGCTGTTTTTT
TRBD1	TRBV3-1	once	TRBJ1-4	CTSSQGQGASIHHEKLFF	TGTACCAGCAGCCAAGGACAGGGGGCCTCCATCCACCATGAAAAACTGTTTTTT
.	TRBV28	medium-sized	TRBJ2-6	CASSLVFSGANVLTF	TGTGCCAGCAGTTTAGTGTTCTCTGGGGCCAACGTCCTGACTTTC
.	TRBV25-1	few	TRBJ2-1	CASSEWGDLTYNEQFF	TGTGCCAGCAGTGAATGGGGGGACTTAACCTACAATGAGCAGTTCTTC
TRBD2	TRBV5-6	.	TRBJ2-2	CASRRTSVRPSTGTGELFF	TGTGCCAGCAGGAGGACTAGCGTAAGACCCTCTACGGGCACCGGGGAGCTGTTTTTT
.	TRBV10-3	.	TRBJ2-7	CAISESTYEQYF	TGTGCCATCAGTGAGTCGACGTACGAGCAGTACTTC
.	TRBV6-2/TRBV6-3	large	TRBJ2-7	CASSYDQRLIYEQYF	TGTGCCAGCAGTTACGATCAGCGGTTGATCTACGAGCAGTACTTC
.	TRBV5-1	.	TRBJ2-2	CASRVPGGHGELFF	TGCGCCAGCAGGGTCCCGGGGGGCCACGGGGAGCTGTTTTTT
.	TRBV12-3/TRBV12-4	.	TRBJ2-7	CASSRSPYEQYF	TGTGCCAGCAGTCGGAGCCCCTACGAGCAGTACTTC
.	TRBV19	.	TRBJ2-7	CASSISPQRSYEQYF	TGTGCCAGTAGTATCAGTCCTCAACGCTCCTACGAGCAGTACTTC
.	TRBV6-6	many	TRBJ1-6	CASGRISNSPLHF	TGTGCCAGTGGTAGGATCTCTAATTCACCCCTCCACTTT
.	TRBV20-1	many	TRBJ2-3	CSAAWNTDTQYF	TGCAGTGCTGCTTGGAACACAGATACGCAGTATTTT